Below are 30 T cell receptor beta chains sequenced from a single sample in a study of post-analysis software for immune sequencing data. Study-wide points: When patients were compared with controls, about five TRBV segments were more frequent, TRBV5-6, TRBV5-1 and TRBV20-1 among them.

Unique molecular identifiers had been added to the TCR beta cDNA libraries. One entry per CDR3 protein results from TCRdb running MiXCR on the PCR reads. The sample lists roughly 540,000 distinct CDR3 sequences, approximately 34% seen once, with 4.5% to 7.5% in the top ten. The antigens these receptors bind are not known. The sample was blood. These TCRs come from a girl aged 2-17 years with multiple sclerosis.

This clonotype has only a few counts. V is TRBV4-1 and J is TRBJ2-1, with a tentative D call TRBD2 (6 bases). Germline V gene sequence: CDR1 MGHRA, CDR2 YSYEKL. The CDR3 is 16 amino acids. Trimming took 0 bases from V and 2 from J, leaving 11 bases between them. CDR3 amino acids: CASSQDRDSAYNEQFF. The CDR3, as DNA: TGCGCCAGCAGCCAAGACCGGGACTCGGCCTACAATGAGCAGTTCTTC.

This clonotype has just a few counts. This sequence joins TRBV3-1 and TRBJ1-2, with a possible D match to TRBD1 (5 bases). Germline V lookup: CDR1 LGHDT, CDR2 YNNKEL (reference sequence). V was cut by 3 bases and J by 4 bases, with 15 bases left in between. The CDR3 totals 15 residues. The CDR3: CASSQDGTPVYGYTF. As DNA, the CDR3 is TGTGCCAGCAGCCAGGACGGGACGCCCGTCTATGGCTACACCTTC.

This clonotype occurred a few times. The gene calls are TRBV7-8 and TRBJ1-2; TRBD1 agrees at 8 bases. Per the germline V gene, CDR1 is SGHVS and CDR2 is FQNEAQ. The length of the CDR3 is 16 residues. V shed 2 bases and J 0 bases; nucleotides not matched to a gene: 5. In DNA, the CDR3 is TGTGCCAGCAGCTTACAGGGGGCCGGTTCTAACTATGGCTACACCTTC. Its translation: CASSLQGAGSNYGYTF.

This clonotype has only a few counts. CDR3 residues: CASILGTGTMNTEAFF. CDR3 coding DNA: TGTGCCAGCATTCTGGGGACAGGGACGATGAACACTGAAGCTTTCTTT. The chain combines TRBV7-9 with TRBJ1-1, with TRBD1 identical over 9 bases. After removal of 7 bases from V and 0 bases from J, the junction contained 9 bases not matched to a gene. CDR3 length: 16 amino acids. Looked up from germline, CDR1 is SEHNR and CDR2 is FQNEAQ (reference sequence).

The chain links TRBV29-1 to TRBJ1-2; 7 bases are a match to TRBD1. This CDR3 comprises 12 residues. Germline CDR1 is SQVTM and CDR2 is ANQGSEA. Trimming at V came to 6 bases and at J to 6 bases, leaving 7 bases not matched to a gene. The DNA of the CDR3 is TGCAGCGTCACTACAGGGGTGGATGGCTACACCTTC. Translating it yields CSVTTGVDGYTF.

The gene calls are TRBV11-1 and TRBJ2-5; a possible D gene is TRBD2 (6 bases). Germline CDR1 is SGHAT and CDR2 is FQDESV (reference sequence). The CDR3 contains 17 residues. Trimming pared 2 bases from V and 2 bases from J, leaving 18 bases between. The CDR3 is CASSLFPPLGGQETQYF. In DNA, the CDR3 is TGTGCCAGCAGCTTATTCCCCCCCCTTGGGGGGCAAGAGACCCAGTACTTC.

V usage is TRBV6-1 and J usage is TRBJ2-6; 10 bases agree with TRBD1. CDR1 and CDR2 (germline): MNHNS, SASEGT. This CDR3 is built from 21 residues. Unmatched junction bases numbered 15, after V lost 4 bases and J lost 0 bases. CDR3 in amino acids: CASSAKGWDRGATSGANVLTF. CDR3 in DNA: TGTGCCAGCAGTGCGAAGGGCTGGGACAGGGGAGCCACCTCTGGGGCCAACGTCCTGACTTTC.

The chain is built from TRBV2 and TRBJ2-1, with TRBD2 matching 9 bases. The ends lost 6 bases at V and 4 bases at J; junction bases unmatched: 10. Germline V lookup: CDR1 SNHLY, CDR2 FYNNEI. The CDR3 has 16 amino acids. CDR3 loop: CASSPSLAGIYNEQFF. CDR3 coding DNA: TGTGCCAGCAGCCCCTCCCTAGCGGGGATTTACAATGAGCAGTTCTTC. The whole variable domain, filled in from reference TRBV2 and TRBJ2-1, reads EPEVTQTPSHQVTQMGQEVILRCVPISNHLYFYWYRQILGQKVEFLVSFYNNEISEKSEIFDDQFSVERPDGSNFTLKIRSTKLEDSAMYFCASSPSLAGIYNEQFFGPGTRLTVL.

This clonotype was seen more than once but under ten times. The V gene is TRBV15, the J gene TRBJ2-4; 7 bases agree with TRBD1. V dropped 0 bases and J dropped 4; count of bases not matched to a gene: 12. The germline V gene has CDR1 LNHNV and CDR2 YYDKDF (reference sequence). There are 18 residues in the CDR3. The CDR3, as DNA: TGTGCCACCAGCAGAGATAAGGGGACAGCCCGCCGGAAAAACATTCAGTACTTC. Encoded protein: CATSRDKGTARRKNIQYF.

The chain uses TRBV12-3 or TRBV12-4 and TRBJ2-7; tentative D call: TRBD1 (5 bases). The CDR3 is made up of 13 amino acids. V shed 5 bases and J shed 0 bases, with 8 bases lying between them. Here the CDR3 reads CASSRQPSYEQYF. As DNA, the CDR3 is TGTGCCAGCAGTAGACAGCCCTCCTACGAGCAGTACTTC.

The V call is TRBV7-8, the J call TRBJ2-2, with D perhaps matching TRBD1 or TRBD2 (5 bases each). V was pared by 1 base and J by 2 bases, with 14 bases between. The CDR3 loop spans 17 amino acids. Germline-derived CDR1 and CDR2 are SGHVS and FQNEAQ. The CDR3 sequence: CASSLVPGTVNTGELFF. For the CDR3, the DNA is TGTGCCAGCAGCTTAGTCCCCGGGACCGTCAACACCGGGGAGCTGTTTTTT.

This clonotype was detected only a few times. V usage is TRBV6-4 and J usage is TRBJ2-3; TRBD2 aligns across 8 bases. The ends lost 6 bases at V and 2 bases at J; junction bases unmatched: 7. The V gene's germline CDR1 is MRHNA and CDR2 SNTAGT. This CDR3 has 15 amino acids. As DNA, the CDR3 is TGTGCCAGCAGCGCGGGGGGTCTCTACACAGATACGCAGTATTTT. It is translated as CASSAGGLYTDTQYF.

The rearrangement links TRBV9 to TRBJ2-6; 9 bases match TRBD1. CDR3 size: 18 residues. Germline CDR1 SGDLS, CDR2 YYNGEE. Losses at the gene ends were 2 bases for V and 3 bases for J; bases not matched to a gene: 9. In DNA form, the CDR3 reads TGTGCCAGCAGCGTCGGATCCGGGACAGGGTTTGGGGCCAACGTCCTGACTTTC. Encoded protein: CASSVGSGTGFGANVLTF.

This clonotype was seen only a few times. J is TRBJ2-3 and V is TRBV2, with D tentatively TRBD2 (7 bases). Trimming cost V 3 bases and J 3 bases, with 13 bases left between them. This CDR3 region has 15 residues. The germline V gene encodes CDR1 SNHLY and CDR2 FYNNEI. The CDR3 DNA reads TGTGCCAGCAGTGACAAGGCGGGGGCAACAGATACGCAGTATTTT. Translation gives CASSDKAGATDTQYF. The full variable domain, completed using reference TRBV2 and TRBJ2-3, is EPEVTQTPSHQVTQMGQEVILRCVPISNHLYFYWYRQILGQKVEFLVSFYNNEISEKSEIFDDQFSVERPDGSNFTLKIRSTKLEDSAMYFCASSDKAGATDTQYFGPGTRLTVL.

The V call is TRBV4-1, the J call TRBJ2-5, with 12 bases lining up with TRBD2. CDR1 is MGHRA, CDR2 YSYEKL, per germline. This CDR3 has 16 amino acids. J was trimmed by 5 bases and V by 1 base; bases with no gene match: 5. For the CDR3, the DNA is TGCGCCAGCAGCCAAGGCACTAGCGGGGGGCGCGAGACCCAGTACTTC. It is translated as CASSQGTSGGRETQYF.

The chain employs TRBV5-1 and TRBJ2-5; no definite D call. The germline V gene has CDR1 SGHRS and CDR2 YFSETQ. V lost 6 bases, J lost 5 bases, and 8 bases lay in between. The CDR3 contains 11 residues. The CDR3 DNA reads as TGCGCCAGCACCCAAGCGGAGACCCAGTACTTC. Translation: CASTQAETQYF.

The chain joins TRBV12-3 or TRBV12-4 to TRBJ1-1; maybe TRBD1 (6 bases). The length of the CDR3 is 12 residues. The V gene lost 5 bases and the J gene lost 7 bases, with 11 bases spanning the gap. Here the CDR3 DNA reads TGTGCCAGCAGTCCTGACAGGAATGAAGCTTTCTTT. This encodes CASSPDRNEAFF.

The chain has TRBV7-9 and TRBJ1-1, with D hard to call. The V and J ends lost 6 bases and 1 base respectively, with 12 bases between them. The CDR3 runs 14 residues. CDR1 is SEHNR and CDR2 is FQNEAQ in the germline V gene (reference sequence). CDR3 in amino acids: CASRWRAENTEAFF. The CDR3 nucleotides read TGTGCCAGCAGGTGGCGGGCGGAGAACACTGAAGCTTTCTTT.

This clonotype was seen many times. The V call is TRBV29-1, the J call TRBJ2-4, with D tentatively TRBD1 or TRBD2 (5 bases each). Between the trimmed V and J ends, which lost 6 bases and 0 bases, there was a span of 18 bases. The germline V gene encodes CDR1 SQVTM and CDR2 ANQGSEA. The CDR3 has 16 amino acids. The CDR3, as DNA: TGCAGCGTCCGCCTGGGACGGAGGACAGCCAAAAACATTCAGTACTTC. This gives the protein CSVRLGRRTAKNIQYF.

This sequence joins TRBV13 and TRBJ2-1, with 8 bases matching TRBD2. V was clipped by 0 bases and J by 2 bases; unmatched bases: 12. The CDR3 is made up of 19 amino acids. Germline CDR1 and CDR2: PRHDT and FYEKMQ (reference sequence). For the CDR3, the DNA is TGTGCCAGCAGCTTAGGGCCCCCCCAGCGGGGGATGGCCTACAATGAGCAGTTCTTC. Amino acid sequence: CASSLGPPQRGMAYNEQFF. The full variable domain, in which reference TRBV13 and TRBJ2-1 provide the parts outside the CDR3, is AAGVIQSPRHLIKEKRETATLKCYPIPRHDTVYWYQQGPGQDPQFLISFYEKMQSDKGSIPDRFSAQQFSDYHSELNMSSLELGDSALYFCASSLGPPQRGMAYNEQFFGPGTRLTVL.

The CDR3: CSAMTVEAFF. CDR3 bases: TGCAGCGCGATGACAGTAGAAGCTTTCTTT. This sequence joins TRBV29-1 and TRBJ1-1; D possibly corresponds to TRBD1 (5 bases). Trimming cost V 7 bases and J 8 bases, with 11 bases left between them. From germline, CDR1 is SQVTM and CDR2 ANQGSEA. The CDR3 is made up of 10 amino acids.

This chain joins TRBV3-1 and TRBJ1-1; no definite D call. V lost 0 bases to trimming and J lost 2 bases, with 7 bases between them. The CDR3 is 14 residues long. Looked up from germline, CDR1 is LGHDT and CDR2 is YNNKEL (reference sequence). This CDR3 is CASSQDIVNTEAFF. In DNA, the CDR3 is TGTGCCAGCAGCCAAGATATTGTAAACACTGAAGCTTTCTTT.

This clonotype was counted only a few times. The chain uses TRBV7-9 and TRBJ2-3; no clear D gene. Trimming took 5 bases from V and 12 from J, leaving 21 bases between them. CDR1 and CDR2 (germline): SEHNR, FQNEAQ (reference sequence). The CDR3 consists of 14 residues. DNA for the CDR3: TGTGCCAGCAGCACCCAAGGGCCGGACCCTCCCCAGTATTTT. Amino acid sequence: CASSTQGPDPPQYF.

The chain recombines TRBV6-1 with TRBJ2-5; 15 positions agree with TRBD2. Germline V gives CDR1 MNHNS, CDR2 SASEGT. After removal of 6 bases from V and 5 bases from J, the junction contained 7 bases not matched to a gene. The CDR3 runs 16 residues. CDR3 nucleotide sequence: TGTGCCAGCAGATCCGGACTAGCGGGGGGGCTCGAGACCCAGTACTTC. Translating gives CASRSGLAGGLETQYF.

About this clonotype itself: A read error may explain this, as a much larger clone is one base away. The rearrangement links TRBV12-3 or TRBV12-4 to TRBJ2-1; D is possibly TRBD1 (6 bases). The CDR3 loop spans 14 amino acids. V was pared by 5 bases and J by 10 bases, with 18 bases between. This CDR3 reads CASSRYNRVKEQFF. The CDR3 nucleotides are TGTGCCAGCAGTCGTTACAACAGGGTAAAAGAGCAGTTCTTC.

This clonotype was observed a handful of times. The rearrangement joins TRBV25-1 to TRBJ2-6, with D unresolved. Trimming removed 3 bases from V and 2 bases from J, with 2 bases in between. The CDR3 totals 13 residues. Germline V lookup: CDR1 MGHDK, CDR2 SYGVNS. Written as DNA, the CDR3 is TGTGCCAGCAGTGACGCTGGGGCCAACGTCCTGACTTTC. Its translation is CASSDAGANVLTF. Based on the CDR3 plus reference TRBV25-1 and TRBJ2-6, the full variable domain is EADIYQTPRYLVIGTGKKITLECSQTMGHDKMYWYQQDPGMELHLIHYSYGVNSTEKGDLSSESTVSRIRTEHFPLTLESARPSHTSQYLCASSDAGANVLTFGAGSRLTVL.

The chain links TRBV7-9 to TRBJ1-2; 8 bases align to TRBD1. The junction had 10 bases not matched to a gene; V was cut back by 4 bases and J by 9 bases. The CDR3 is made up of 14 amino acids. CDR1 is SEHNR, CDR2 FQNEAQ, per germline (reference sequence). CDR3 DNA sequence: TGTGCCAGCAGCTCGGTGACAGGGGAGACTAGCTACACCTTC. It yields the protein CASSSVTGETSYTF.

This clonotype was observed a handful of times. CDR3 sequence reads: CSADIAGPHYNEQFF. The CDR3, as DNA: TGCAGTGCTGATATAGCGGGGCCGCACTACAATGAGCAGTTCTTC. The chain is built from TRBV20-1 and TRBJ2-1, with 8 nucleotides matching TRBD2. Germline values: CDR1 DFQATT, CDR2 SNEGSKA (reference sequence). This CDR3 spans 15 amino acids. The junction had 9 bases not matched to a gene; V was cut back by 5 bases and J by 3 bases.

The chain uses TRBV6-2 or TRBV6-3 and TRBJ2-1, with D possibly being TRBD2 (5 bases). The CDR3 totals 17 residues. CDR1 MNHEY and CDR2 SVGEGT come from the germline V gene. The V end lost 7 bases, the J end lost 0 bases, and 19 bases lay between the germline ends. CDR3 sequence: CASTPGGPYSSYNEQFF. For the CDR3, the DNA is TGTGCCAGCACCCCTGGAGGTCCATATAGCTCCTACAATGAGCAGTTCTTC.

This chain joins TRBV28 and TRBJ2-7; no clear D. The V gene's germline CDR1 is MDHEN and CDR2 SYDVKM. Deletions cut 2 bases from V and 2 bases from J, with 13 bases between. CDR3 length: 15 residues. Here the CDR3 reads CASSLAIEAPYEQYF. The CDR3 DNA reads as TGTGCCAGCAGTTTAGCCATCGAAGCCCCCTACGAGCAGTACTTC.